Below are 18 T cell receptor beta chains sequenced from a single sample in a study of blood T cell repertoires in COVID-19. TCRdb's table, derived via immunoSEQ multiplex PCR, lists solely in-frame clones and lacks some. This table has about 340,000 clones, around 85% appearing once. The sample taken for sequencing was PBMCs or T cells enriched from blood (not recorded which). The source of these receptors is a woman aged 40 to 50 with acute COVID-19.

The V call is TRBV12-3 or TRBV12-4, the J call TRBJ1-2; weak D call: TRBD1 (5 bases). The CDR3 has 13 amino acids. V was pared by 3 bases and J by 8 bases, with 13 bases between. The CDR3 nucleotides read TGTGCCAGCAGTTTTGTCCAGGGCGGCGGCTACACCTTC. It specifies CASSFVQGGGYTF.

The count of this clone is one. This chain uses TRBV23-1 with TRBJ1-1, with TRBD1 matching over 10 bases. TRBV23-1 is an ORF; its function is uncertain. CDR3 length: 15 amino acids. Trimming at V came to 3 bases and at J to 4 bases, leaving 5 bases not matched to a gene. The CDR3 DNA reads TGCGCCAGCAGTCACAACGGACAGGGGGGCACTGAAGCTTTCTTT. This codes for CASSHNGQGGTEAFF.

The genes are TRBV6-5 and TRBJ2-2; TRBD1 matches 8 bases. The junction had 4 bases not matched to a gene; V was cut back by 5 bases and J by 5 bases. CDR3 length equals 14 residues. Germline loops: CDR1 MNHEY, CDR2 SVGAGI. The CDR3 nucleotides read TGTGCCAGCAGTCAGGACAGGGCGACCGGGGAGCTGTTTTTT. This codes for CASSQDRATGELFF.

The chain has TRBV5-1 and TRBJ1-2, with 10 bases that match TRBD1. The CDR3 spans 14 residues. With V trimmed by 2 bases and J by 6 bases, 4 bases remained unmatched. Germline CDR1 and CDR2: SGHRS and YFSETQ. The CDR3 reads CASSFPGQGDGYTF. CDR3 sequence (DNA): TGCGCCAGCAGCTTCCCCGGACAGGGGGATGGCTACACCTTC.

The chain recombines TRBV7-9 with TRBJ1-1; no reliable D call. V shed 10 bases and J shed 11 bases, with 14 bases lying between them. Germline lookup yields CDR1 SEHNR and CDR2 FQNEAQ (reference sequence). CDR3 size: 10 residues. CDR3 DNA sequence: TGTGCCAACGATCCGGGGAGGGCTTTCTTT. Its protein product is CANDPGRAFF.

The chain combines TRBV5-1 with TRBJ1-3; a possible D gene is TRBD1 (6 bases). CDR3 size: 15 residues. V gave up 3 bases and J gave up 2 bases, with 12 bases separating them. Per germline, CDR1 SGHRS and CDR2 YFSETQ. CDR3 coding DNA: TGCGCCAGCAGCTCACAGGGTACCGCTGGAAACACCATATATTTT. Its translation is CASSSQGTAGNTIYF.

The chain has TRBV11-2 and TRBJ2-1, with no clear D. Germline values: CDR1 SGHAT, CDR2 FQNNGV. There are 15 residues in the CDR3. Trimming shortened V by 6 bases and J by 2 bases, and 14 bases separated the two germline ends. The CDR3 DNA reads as TGTGCCAGCAGACGACCGGGTACCGCCTACAATGAGCAGTTCTTC. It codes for CASRRPGTAYNEQFF.

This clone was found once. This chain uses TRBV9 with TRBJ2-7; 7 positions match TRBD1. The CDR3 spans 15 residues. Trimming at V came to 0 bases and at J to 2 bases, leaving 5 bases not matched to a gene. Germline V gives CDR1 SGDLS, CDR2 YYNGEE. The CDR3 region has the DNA TGTGCCAGCAGCGTAGATCCAGGGGGAACCTACGAGCAGTACTTC. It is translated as CASSVDPGGTYEQYF.

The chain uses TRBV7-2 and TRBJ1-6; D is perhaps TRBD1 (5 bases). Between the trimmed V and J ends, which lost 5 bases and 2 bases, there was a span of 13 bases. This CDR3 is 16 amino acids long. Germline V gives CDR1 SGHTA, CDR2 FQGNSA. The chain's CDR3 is CASSSSLQAYNSPLHF. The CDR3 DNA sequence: TGTGCCAGCAGCAGCTCCTTACAGGCCTATAATTCACCCCTCCACTTT.

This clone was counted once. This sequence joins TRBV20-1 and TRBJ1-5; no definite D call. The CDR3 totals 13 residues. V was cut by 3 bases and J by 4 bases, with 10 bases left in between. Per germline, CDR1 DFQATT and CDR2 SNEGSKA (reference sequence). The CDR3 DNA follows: TGCAGTGCTAGTCCCGCTATAAATCAGCCCCAGCATTTT. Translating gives CSASPAINQPQHF.

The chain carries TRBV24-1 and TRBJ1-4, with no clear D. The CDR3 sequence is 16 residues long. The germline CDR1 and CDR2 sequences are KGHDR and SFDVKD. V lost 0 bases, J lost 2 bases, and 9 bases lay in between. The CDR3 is CATSDLRPGTNEKLFF. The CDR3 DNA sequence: TGTGCCACCAGTGATTTGCGTCCGGGTACTAATGAAAAACTGTTTTTT.

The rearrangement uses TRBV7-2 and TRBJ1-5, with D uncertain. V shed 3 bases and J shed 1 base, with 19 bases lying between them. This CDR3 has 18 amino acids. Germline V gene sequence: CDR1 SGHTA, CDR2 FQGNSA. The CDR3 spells CASSFESRVLGSNQPQHF. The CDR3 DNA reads TGTGCCAGCAGCTTCGAATCTCGGGTCCTCGGGAGCAATCAGCCCCAGCATTTT. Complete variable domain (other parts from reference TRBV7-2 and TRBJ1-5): GAGVSQSPSNKVTEKGKDVELRCDPISGHTALYWYRQSLGQGLEFLIYFQGNSAPDKSGLPSDRFSAERTGGSVSTLTIQRTQQEDSAVYLCASSFESRVLGSNQPQHFGDGTRLSIL.

CDR3 in amino acids: CASSVTSDSYNEQFF. The CDR3 DNA follows: TGCGCCAGCAGCGTTACTAGCGACTCCTACAATGAGCAGTTCTTC. V usage is TRBV5-1 and J usage is TRBJ2-1, with 7 bases matching TRBD2. The germline V gene has CDR1 SGHRS and CDR2 YFSETQ. This CDR3 has 15 residues. Trimming at V came to 4 bases and at J to 0 bases, leaving 4 bases not matched to a gene.

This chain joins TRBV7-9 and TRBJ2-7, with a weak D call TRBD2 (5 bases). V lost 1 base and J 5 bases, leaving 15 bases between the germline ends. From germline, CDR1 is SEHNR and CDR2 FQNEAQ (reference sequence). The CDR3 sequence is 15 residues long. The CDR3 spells CASSLGYGVWHEQYF. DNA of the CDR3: TGTGCCAGCAGCTTAGGTTACGGGGTATGGCACGAGCAGTACTTC.

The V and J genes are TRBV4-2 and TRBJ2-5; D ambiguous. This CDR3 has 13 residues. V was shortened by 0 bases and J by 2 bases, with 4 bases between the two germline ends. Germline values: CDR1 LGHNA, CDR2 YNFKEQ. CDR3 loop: CASSQELQETQYF. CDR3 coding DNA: TGTGCCAGCAGCCAAGAACTGCAAGAGACCCAGTACTTC.

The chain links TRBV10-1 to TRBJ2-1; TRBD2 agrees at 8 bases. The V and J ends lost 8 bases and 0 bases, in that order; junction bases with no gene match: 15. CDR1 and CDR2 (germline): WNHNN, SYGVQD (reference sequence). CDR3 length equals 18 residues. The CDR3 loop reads CASLGRGSGESSYNEQFF. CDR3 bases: TGCGCCAGCCTAGGTCGTGGTAGCGGGGAGAGCTCCTACAATGAGCAGTTCTTC.

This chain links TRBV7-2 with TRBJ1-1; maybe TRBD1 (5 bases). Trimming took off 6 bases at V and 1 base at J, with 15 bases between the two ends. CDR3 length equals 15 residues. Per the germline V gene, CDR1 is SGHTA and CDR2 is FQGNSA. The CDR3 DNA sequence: TGTGCCAGCAGTCCTAGACAGTCCCCGAACACTGAAGCTTTCTTT. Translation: CASSPRQSPNTEAFF.

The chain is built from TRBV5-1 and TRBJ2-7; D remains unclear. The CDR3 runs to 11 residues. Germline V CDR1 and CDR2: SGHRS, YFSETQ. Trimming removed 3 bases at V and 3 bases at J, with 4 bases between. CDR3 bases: TGCGCCAGCAGCTCATTCTACGAGCAGTACTTC. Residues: CASSSFYEQYF. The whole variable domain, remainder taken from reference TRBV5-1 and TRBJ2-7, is KAGVTQTPRYLIKTRGQQVTLSCSPISGHRSVSWYQQTPGQGLQFLFEYFSETQRNKGNFPGRFSGRQFSNSRSEMNVSTLELGDSALYLCASSSFYEQYFGPGTRLTVT.